This is a list of T cell receptor beta chains from one sample in a study of T cell changes during pregnancy in multiple sclerosis. Clones were read by immunoSEQ multiplex PCR, and TCRdb kept only the in-frame ones, dropping some. This sample has tens of thousands of clones, with 89% found just once. Source: peripheral blood, taken in the first trimester of pregnancy. Receptors were obtained from a female donor in good health, enrolled as a control in a pregnancy study. The CDR3 runs from the conserved cysteine through the conserved F or W. A D gene is named only where the DNA matches it firmly. Clone sizes are given selectively: once, few, many, or a class where the clone is expanded.

d_call,clone_size,j_call,v_call,cdr3_nt,cdr3_aa
TRBD1,few,TRBJ1-4,TRBV5-1,TGCGCCAGCAGACCCGGGACAGGTCATGAAAAACTGTTTTTT,CASRPGTGHEKLFF
-,-,TRBJ2-7,TRBV11-2,TGTGCCAGCAGCCCTACAGGGTACGAGCAGTACTTC,CASSPTGYEQYF
TRBD1,-,TRBJ2-2,TRBV9,TGTGCCAGCAGCGTAGCACCAGGACAGGGTAACACCGGGGAGCTGTTTTTT,CASSVAPGQGNTGELFF
-,-,TRBJ2-1,TRBV11-2,TGTGCCAGCAGCCGGTATAAGATCGAGGGCGATGGGCTCTACAATGAGCAGTTCTTC,CASSRYKIEGDGLYNEQFF
TRBD2,-,TRBJ2-3,TRBV27,TGTGCCAGCAGTTTAAGCCTTTTAAGGAGCGGGAGTACAGATACGCAGTATTTT,CASSLSLLRSGSTDTQYF
-,-,TRBJ1-1,TRBV6-6,TGTGCCAGCAGACAGAGACAGCTCATGAACACTGAAGCTTTCTTT,CASRQRQLMNTEAFF
TRBD1,-,TRBJ2-1,TRBV13,TGTGCCAGCAGCCCCCCGGGACAGGTCTACAATGAGCAGTTCTTC,CASSPPGQVYNEQFF
-,-,TRBJ2-2,TRBV5-8,TGTGCCAGCAGCAAGACAGGGAACACCGGGGAGCTGTTTTTT,CASSKTGNTGELFF
-,few,TRBJ1-5,TRBV6-1,TGTGCCAGCAGTGAGGGGGGGTTTGGCAATCAGCCCCAGCATTTT,CASSEGGFGNQPQHF
-,-,TRBJ2-3,TRBV11-3,TGTGCCAGCAGCGGACACAACACAGATACGCAGTATTTT,CASSGHNTDTQYF
-,-,TRBJ2-7,TRBV9,TGTGCCAGCAGCCCAGGGGCCCTTTCCTACGAGCAGTACTTC,CASSPGALSYEQYF
-,-,TRBJ2-3,TRBV14,TGTGCCAGCAGCCAAGACGTGGCAGGGGTGAATACGCAGTATTTT,CASSQDVAGVNTQYF
TRBD1,-,TRBJ2-7,TRBV19,TGTGCCAGTACCCCACAATTTGAGCTTGGGACAGGCTTTCTCTACGAGCAGTACTTC,CASTPQFELGTGFLYEQYF
-,-,TRBJ1-1,TRBV27,TGTGCCAGCAGTTTATTGGGCACAAACACTGAAGCTTTCTTT,CASSLLGTNTEAFF
-,-,TRBJ1-3,TRBV5-5,TGTGCCAGCAGCTTAGAGGGTAGCTCTGGAAACACCATATATTTT,CASSLEGSSGNTIYF
TRBD1,few,TRBJ1-1,TRBV5-1,TGCGCCAGCAGGACAGGGGACACTGAAGCTTTCTTT,CASRTGDTEAFF
TRBD2,-,TRBJ2-7,TRBV19,TGTGCCAGTAGTTCCCGAAGTAGCGGGGGCTCCTACGAGCAGTACTTC,CASSSRSSGGSYEQYF
-,-,TRBJ2-2,TRBV19,TGTGCCAGTAGCCCTGGACTATTCGGGGAGCTGTTTTTT,CASSPGLFGELFF
-,once,TRBJ1-2,TRBV2,TGTGCCAGCAGTCGCAGGGACTATGGCTACACCTTC,CASSRRDYGYTF
-,-,TRBJ1-1,TRBV28,TGTGCCAGCAGTTACGGGGGTGTGAACACTGAAGCTTTCTTT,CASSYGGVNTEAFF
TRBD1,-,TRBJ1-1,TRBV27,TGTGCCAGCAGTTCAACAGGGGTTTCCACTGAAGCTTTCTTT,CASSSTGVSTEAFF
TRBD1,once,TRBJ1-3,TRBV10-3,TGTGCCATCAGTCCCGGGACAGGTCAGGAAAACACCATATATTTT,CAISPGTGQENTIYF
-,-,TRBJ1-6,TRBV14,TGTGCCAGCAGCCAAGGTAGCTCCTATAATTCACCCCTCCACTTT,CASSQGSSYNSPLHF
-,-,TRBJ1-3,TRBV11-3,TGTGCCAGCAGCTTACAGGCTAACTCTGGAAACACCATATATTTT,CASSLQANSGNTIYF
-,-,TRBJ2-5,TRBV6-1,TGTGCCAGCAGTGAAGTGGTAAAGTTACGAGGGGAGACCCAGTACTTC,CASSEVVKLRGETQYF
-,-,TRBJ1-5,TRBV19,TGTGCCAGTAGTAACAGGGAGAGCAATCAGCCCCAGCATTTT,CASSNRESNQPQHF
TRBD2,-,TRBJ2-1,TRBV27,TGTGCCAGCGCCGCGGGGGGTGGATCCTACAATGAGCAGTTCTTC,CASAAGGGSYNEQFF
-,-,TRBJ2-1,TRBV5-1,TGCGCCAGCAGCTTGGTAGGGGGGGGAATAGGAAATGAGCAGTTCTTC,CASSLVGGGIGNEQFF
-,-,TRBJ2-1,TRBV28,TGTGCCAGCAGTGCCCCGCAGGGGGGTTACAATGAGCAGTTCTTC,CASSAPQGGYNEQFF
-,-,TRBJ2-7,TRBV28,TGTGCCAGCAGCCTACAGGGTATGACCTACGAGCAGTACTTC,CASSLQGMTYEQYF
-,-,TRBJ2-1,TRBV9,TGTGCCAGCAGCTTGGCGTGGGCCCCGTACAATGAGCAGTTCTTC,CASSLAWAPYNEQFF
-,-,TRBJ1-5,TRBV5-6,TGTGCCAGCAGCCTGGTCGATCAGCCCCAGCATTTT,CASSLVDQPQHF
-,-,TRBJ2-3,TRBV11-2,TGTGCCAGCAGCTCAGGGGTCCGCACAGATACGCAGTATTTT,CASSSGVRTDTQYF
TRBD1,-,TRBJ1-1,TRBV9,TGTGCCAGCAGCGCCTACAGGGGAAGGATGAACACTGAAGCTTTCTTT,CASSAYRGRMNTEAFF
TRBD2,once,TRBJ2-7,TRBV7-2,TGTGCCAGCACCCAACTAGCGGGAGATCACGAGCAGTACTTC,CASTQLAGDHEQYF
TRBD1,once,TRBJ1-1,TRBV19,TGTGCCAGTAGTACGGGACAGTCTCTGAACACTGAAGCTTTCTTT,CASSTGQSLNTEAFF
-,-,TRBJ2-7,TRBV4-3,TGCGCCAGCAGCCTCACTACAGGGACGACCTACGAGCAGTACTTC,CASSLTTGTTYEQYF
TRBD1,once,TRBJ2-7,TRBV2,TGTGCCAGCAGACGACAGGGCCCGACCTACGAGCAGTACTTC,CASRRQGPTYEQYF
-,-,TRBJ1-5,TRBV6-5,TGTGCCAGCAGTCAAGACAGTTTTAGCAATCAGCCCCAGCATTTT,CASSQDSFSNQPQHF
TRBD2,-,TRBJ2-4,TRBV30,TGTGCCTGGAGTCCACCGGGACTAGCGGGAGGGCGGACCAAAAACATTCAGTACTTC,CAWSPPGLAGGRTKNIQYF
TRBD1,-,TRBJ1-1,TRBV18,TGTGCCAGCTCACCACGCGGGACAGGGGATTCTGAAGCTTTCTTT,CASSPRGTGDSEAFF
TRBD2,-,TRBJ2-1,TRBV10-3,TGTGCCATCAGTTCTAGCGGGGGCCCCTTTGAGCAGTTCTTC,CAISSSGGPFEQFF
-,-,TRBJ2-2,TRBV19,TGTGCCCTACAGGGAGCGAACACCGGGGAGCTGTTTTTT,CALQGANTGELFF
TRBD1,-,TRBJ2-1,TRBV27,TGTGCCAGCAGTCCGACCATACGAGGGACAGGGGCCTACAATGAGCAGTTCTTC,CASSPTIRGTGAYNEQFF
TRBD2,-,TRBJ2-1,TRBV19,TGTGCCAGTAGTAACGGACTAGGGAGGACGAATGAGCAGTTCTTC,CASSNGLGRTNEQFF
TRBD1,-,TRBJ1-1,TRBV4-1,TGCGCCAGCAGCCAAGTCCTACAGGGGGTGCAGGACACTGAAGCTTTCTTT,CASSQVLQGVQDTEAFF
-,-,TRBJ2-2,TRBV4-1,TGCGCCAGCAGCCAAGTCGGGGACGGGGAGCTGTTTTTT,CASSQVGDGELFF
TRBD1,few,TRBJ1-2,TRBV7-9,TGTGCCAGCAGCTTAGAAGGGACAGGGCGAGGCTACACCTTC,CASSLEGTGRGYTF
TRBD2,-,TRBJ2-1,TRBV2,TGTGCCAGTGCGACTAGCGGGGATAACAATGAGCAGTTCTTC,CASATSGDNNEQFF
-,few,TRBJ1-5,TRBV4-3,TGCGCCAGCAGCCAAGCATGGTCAGTTTCTGATCAGCCCCAGCATTTT,CASSQAWSVSDQPQHF
-,-,TRBJ1-1,TRBV5-1,TGCGCCAGCAGTTTACAGGGAGAACGTTACACTGAAGCTTTCTTT,CASSLQGERYTEAFF
TRBD1,once,TRBJ1-5,TRBV7-9,TGTGCCAGCAGCGCGACAGGGAACAATCAGCCCCAGCATTTT,CASSATGNNQPQHF
-,once,TRBJ1-5,TRBV6-5,TGTGCCAGCAGTTACAGGGGTGGAAACAATCAGCCCCAGCATTTT,CASSYRGGNNQPQHF
TRBD1,-,TRBJ1-5,TRBV7-9,TGTGCCAGCAGCTTAGAGAGGGACAGGGCCCTTGGGAGCAATCAGCCCCAGCATTTT,CASSLERDRALGSNQPQHF
-,few,TRBJ1-6,TRBV2,TGTGCCAGCAGTGAAGGGCTGAATAATTCACCCCTCCACTTT,CASSEGLNNSPLHF
TRBD2,-,TRBJ2-7,TRBV2,TGTGCCAGCCTACCTAGCGGGAGGGGATCCGAGCAGTACTTC,CASLPSGRGSEQYF
-,-,TRBJ2-1,TRBV19,TGTGCCAGTAGTTCCGTAAAAGAGCAGTTCTTC,CASSSVKEQFF
-,-,TRBJ2-7,TRBV5-1,TGCGCCAGCAGCTTGTTCAGCGGTCCCTCCTACGAGCAGTACTTC,CASSLFSGPSYEQYF
TRBD1,-,TRBJ1-1,TRBV5-1,TGCGCCAGCAGCTCCGGGACAGGGGTTCGTATGAACACTGAAGCTTTCTTT,CASSSGTGVRMNTEAFF